The 14 T cell receptor beta chains below come from one sample, sequenced in a study of blood T cell repertoires in COVID-19. Method: immunoSEQ multiplex PCR; TCRdb's copy keeps in-frame clones and lacks some. The table records roughly 400,000 clones, about 86% of them present only once. Sequenced input: PBMCs or T cells enriched from blood (not recorded which). The receptor source for this set is a woman aged 45-65 years who had recovered from COVID-19.

The chain carries TRBV2 and TRBJ1-2, with D uncertain. CDR1 is SNHLY, CDR2 FYNNEI, per germline. Trimming removed 3 bases from V and 8 bases from J, with 13 bases in between. The CDR3 consists of 13 residues. The CDR3, as DNA: TGTGCCAGCAGTGATTTTGAGGGCGTGGGCTACACCTTC. Protein: CASSDFEGVGYTF.

The chain recombines TRBV9 with TRBJ1-6; 11 positions match TRBD1. CDR3 size: 17 residues. The germline gives CDR1 SGDLS, CDR2 YYNGEE. V shed 3 bases and J 10 bases; nucleotides not matched to a gene: 12. The chain's CDR3 is CASSAHGTGGVGSPLHF. The DNA for the CDR3 is TGTGCCAGCAGCGCCCACGGGACAGGGGGTGTCGGGTCACCCCTCCACTTT.

The chain links TRBV6-5 to TRBJ1-1; 10 positions agree with TRBD1. Germline V gives CDR1 MNHEY, CDR2 SVGAGI. After removal of 4 bases from V and 5 bases from J, the junction contained 7 bases not matched to a gene. This CDR3 is 15 amino acids long. This CDR3 is CASSSLTGGRTEAFF. The CDR3 bases are TGTGCCAGCAGTTCCCTGACAGGGGGCAGAACTGAAGCTTTCTTT.

The gene calls are TRBV23-1 and TRBJ1-5; D might be TRBD1 (6 bases). TRBV23-1 is assigned to the ORF class and has an uncertain function. Trimming removed 6 bases at V and 4 bases at J, with 13 bases between. This CDR3 has 14 residues. The CDR3 loop is CASRRGRRNQPQHF. The CDR3 coding sequence is TGCGCCAGCAGGCGGGGGCGGCGGAATCAGCCCCAGCATTTT.

The chain has TRBV9 and TRBJ1-5; D call uncertain. Germline V gene sequence: CDR1 SGDLS, CDR2 YYNGEE. The CDR3 spans 13 residues. V lost 2 bases to trimming and J lost 2 bases, with 5 bases between them. CDR3 residues: CASSVQGNQPQHF. CDR3 sequence (DNA): TGTGCCAGCAGCGTGCAGGGCAATCAGCCCCAGCATTTT. Full variable domain (outside the CDR3, taken from reference TRBV9 and TRBJ1-5): DSGVTQTPKHLITATGQRVTLRCSPRSGDLSVYWYQQSLDQGLQFLIQYYNGEERAKGNILERFSAQQFPDLHSELNLSSLELGDSALYFCASSVQGNQPQHFGDGTRLSIL.

The V gene is TRBV18, the J gene TRBJ1-1; D might be TRBD1 (5 bases). The CDR3 runs to 14 residues. V lost 3 bases to trimming and J lost 1 base, with 9 bases between them. Germline V CDR1 and CDR2: KGHSH, LQKENI. CDR3 nucleotide sequence: TGTGCCAGCTCACCGATCAGGGAGAACACTGAAGCTTTCTTT. Protein: CASSPIRENTEAFF.

This clone was detected a few times. The chain is built from TRBV12-3 or TRBV12-4 and TRBJ2-7; 10 nucleotides match TRBD2. V trimming: 8 bases; J trimming: 4 bases; junction bases outside the gene matches: 5. This CDR3 has 13 amino acids. This CDR3 is CASSGTSEYEQYF. The CDR3 bases are TGTGCCAGCTCCGGGACTAGCGAGTACGAGCAGTACTTC.

The rearrangement links TRBV18 to TRBJ1-1, with D perhaps TRBD1 (6 bases). Germline loops: CDR1 KGHSH, CDR2 LQKENI. V shed 6 bases and J shed 10 bases, with 15 bases lying between them. The CDR3 has 12 residues. The CDR3: CASSLTGESAFF. CDR3 DNA sequence: TGTGCCAGCTCGCTGACAGGAGAGTCAGCTTTCTTT.

V usage is TRBV27 and J usage is TRBJ2-5; 9 positions match TRBD2. Trimming removed 8 bases from V and 7 bases from J; junction bases left unmatched: 14. The germline V gene encodes CDR1 MNHEY and CDR2 SMNVEV (reference sequence). The CDR3 consists of 15 residues. The CDR3 DNA reads as TGTGCCAGCGGGGAGGCTAGCGGGGCCCTTAGGACCCAGTACTTC. This gives the protein CASGEASGALRTQYF.

The chain combines TRBV6-5 with TRBJ2-1; 7 nucleotides align to TRBD1. Germline loops: CDR1 MNHEY, CDR2 SVGAGI. The ends lost 0 bases at V and 7 bases at J; junction bases unmatched: 9. There are 16 residues in the CDR3. In nucleotides, the CDR3 is TGTGCCAGCAGTTACTCGCAGGGGACAGAGGAAAATGAGCAGTTCTTC. It specifies CASSYSQGTEENEQFF.

V and J are TRBV7-8 and TRBJ1-2; no clear D gene. The CDR3 runs to 15 residues. Germline lookup yields CDR1 SGHVS and CDR2 FQNEAQ. V was trimmed by 5 bases and J by 4 bases, leaving 17 bases between them. This CDR3 reads CASSTSPSARYGYTF. DNA for the CDR3: TGTGCCAGCAGCACAAGCCCATCAGCGCGCTATGGCTACACCTTC.

This clone was detected only once. V gene TRBV5-1 combines with J gene TRBJ2-7, with TRBD2 identical over 10 bases. Germline loops: CDR1 SGHRS, CDR2 YFSETQ. The CDR3 spans 16 residues. V lost 7 bases, J lost 1 base, and 11 bases stayed unmatched. In DNA, the CDR3 is TGCGCCAGCTTCGGGTATCCGGGACTAGCGTCCTACGAGCAGTACTTC. This codes for CASFGYPGLASYEQYF.

A few counts support this clone. The CDR3 nucleotides are TGTGCCACCAGCATCGATGGGTCTAGCTCCTACGAGCAGTACTTC. It codes for CATSIDGSSSYEQYF. V gene TRBV15 combines with J gene TRBJ2-7; no clear D. The germline V gene has CDR1 LNHNV and CDR2 YYDKDF (reference sequence). The CDR3 length is 15 residues. V was cut by 4 bases and J by 0 bases, with 13 bases left in between. Complete variable domain (other parts from reference TRBV15 and TRBJ2-7): DAMVIQNPRYQVTQFGKPVTLSCSQTLNHNVMYWYQQKSSQAPKLLFHYYDKDFNNEADTPDNFQSRRPNTSFCFLDIRSPGLGDTAMYLCATSIDGSSSYEQYFGPGTRLTVT.

The chain has TRBV10-3 and TRBJ2-7; the D gene is possibly TRBD2 (6 bases). The CDR3 covers 14 residues. The V gene's germline CDR1 is ENHRY and CDR2 SYGVKD. Trimming shortened V by 5 bases and J by 0 bases, and 11 bases separated the two germline ends. CDR3 nucleotide sequence: TGTGCCATCAGTAGCGGGCTTAGCTCCTACGAGCAGTACTTC. It specifies CAISSGLSSYEQYF.